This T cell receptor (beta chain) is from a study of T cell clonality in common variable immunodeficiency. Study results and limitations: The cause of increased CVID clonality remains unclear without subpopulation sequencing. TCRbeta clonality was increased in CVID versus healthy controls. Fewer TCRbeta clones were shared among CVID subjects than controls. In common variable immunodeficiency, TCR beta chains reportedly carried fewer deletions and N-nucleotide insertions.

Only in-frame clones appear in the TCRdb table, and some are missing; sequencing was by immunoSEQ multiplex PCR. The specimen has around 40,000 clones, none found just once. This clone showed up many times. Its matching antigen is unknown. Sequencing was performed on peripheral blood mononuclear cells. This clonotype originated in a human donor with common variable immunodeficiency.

The covered CDR3 bases are TGTGCCAGCAGTGTTGTTACACCAAACACTGAA. Translation: CASSVVTPNTE. The full-length CDR3 reads as CASSVVTPNTEAFF. This chain uses TRBV6-1 with TRBJ1-1, with unresolved D. Coverage ceases 3 residues before the CDR3 finishes, and the germline J gene fills in the end. Germline V gives CDR1 MNHNS, CDR2 SASEGT. The V end lost 4 bases, the J end lost 2 bases, and 11 bases lay between the germline ends. The CDR3 is 14 residues long.